This TCR beta chain was sequenced in a study of blood T cell repertoires in COVID-19 (dated by TCRdb to 2019 to 2021). With respect to the entire study: Collaborator samples came from the United States, Italy and Spain and covered acute and convalescent phases of COVID-19. The material from the prospective study consisted of cDNA or gDNA derived from T cells, B-cell-depleted T cells, or PBMCs. Deeply sampled blood TCRbeta repertoires from subjects exposed to, actively infected with, or recovered from COVID-19 were included in the dataset. A freely available public database, intended as a resource for researchers studying the immune response to SARS-CoV-2, is where the repertoires were released. Samples were obtained from the ongoing ImmuneRACE study (first 160 participants) and from 1,200 or so subjects provided by 6 global collaborators. Sample metadata almost always included a de-identified subject ID, COVID-19 status, age in years and sex. Where HLA class I and class II types were available, the types were taken from metadata supplied by the sample provider, not from assay-based typing. Results and caveats for the whole study, not just this receptor: How much clinical and demographic metadata was included differed by source and by participant, and the metadata was provided uncurated.

TCRbeta CDR3 regions were amplified from genomic DNA by means of the immunoSEQ Assay, a bias-controlled multiplex PCR. As for how the authors treated the data: Nucleated cell counts per sample were estimated from amplification of reference gene primers within the assay. To quantify the absolute abundance of each unique TCRbeta CDR3 rearrangement, sequence reads were collapsed and filtered. For each sample, productive Simpson clonality was calculated as the square root of Simpson's diversity index over productive rearrangements. The clones in this table, taken by TCRdb from immuneACCESS, are in-frame only. Not every clone is retained; where verified, under half of the shortfall comes from an unresolved V gene, and the cause of the rest is unknown. V, J and clone size are those of that table, while D and trimming were read from the DNA. In all, the sample holds fewer than 300,000 clones, and around 86% of those were seen once. The leading ten clones occupy around 10% of the sample.

In the case of this clone: The antigen this receptor binds is unknown. Qualities for individual bases were not recorded, and no much larger clone is one base off.

One collaborating source in Seattle enrolled patients during active infection and followed them longitudinally through the course of disease. Whole blood was collected in K2EDTA tubes by collaborating institutions according to the institutions' own protocols. Collaborator samples were shipped for TCRbeta analysis as frozen whole blood, isolated PBMCs, or DNA extracted from either sample type. Sequences SGHAT (CDR1) and FQDESV (CDR2) are obtained from the germline V gene (reference sequence). Counted from cysteine to phenylalanine, this CDR3 has 14 amino acids. The entry retains the CDR3 DNA only, 42 bases that are in frame from base 1. V loses 1 base, J loses 7 bases, and the germline ends lie 10 bases apart.

The sequence was obtained from a man over 45 with COVID-19, enrolled during active disease. Sequencing was carried out using peripheral blood. Recombination linked TRBV11-1 to TRBJ2-2, with TRBD1 tentatively as D gene (6 bases match). The sequence in DNA is TGTGCCAGCAGCTTAGTGCGGACAGACGGGGAGCTGTTTTTT. This translates into CASSLVRTDGELFF.